A single sample gave rise to the 19 T cell receptor beta chains below, sequenced in a study of T cells in Graves' hyperthyroidism and ophthalmopathy. The CDR3 regions of TCR beta were amplified from RNA transcripts. The TCR CDR3 was amplified in a first-round RT-PCR using the HTBI primer set. A single record per CDR3 protein comes from TCRdb applying MiXCR to the multiplex PCR reads. The sample includes roughly 700,000 distinct CDR3 sequences, approximately 36% seen only once; the top ten take 31%. Sequenced sample: blood. These receptors all come from a woman between 40 and 50 years old with Graves' hyperthyroidism.

This clonotype was observed once. Just one base apart from a much larger clone, this may be a read error. The chain has TRBV7-7 and TRBJ2-5; a possible D gene is TRBD2 (6 bases). Per the germline V gene, CDR1 is SSHAT and CDR2 is FNYEAQ (reference sequence). This CDR3 contains 15 residues. In DNA form, the CDR3 reads TGTACTAGCAGCTTAGGTGTCGGGGGTCAGGAGACCCAGTACTTC. This encodes CTSSLGVGGQETQYF.

This clonotype occurred a few times. CDR3 residues: CASSQDSGGMNTEAFF. CDR3 nucleotide sequence: TGTGCCAGCAGCCAAGATTCCGGCGGAATGAACACTGAAGCTTTCTTT. V and J are TRBV3-1 and TRBJ1-1; no definite D call. Germline values: CDR1 LGHDT, CDR2 YNNKEL (reference sequence). The CDR3 loop spans 16 amino acids. V lost 0 bases to trimming and J lost 0 bases, with 11 bases between them.

This clonotype was seen repeatedly, ten times or more. The chain links TRBV7-2 to TRBJ2-7; 7 bases align to TRBD2. Unmatched junction bases numbered 10, after V lost 8 bases and J lost 0 bases. The CDR3 is made up of 15 amino acids. The germline V gene encodes CDR1 SGHTA and CDR2 FQGNSA. The CDR3 loop is CASRPPGLPSYEQYF. The CDR3 DNA is TGTGCCAGCCGACCACCGGGACTACCCTCCTACGAGCAGTACTTC.

This clonotype has at least ten counts. This chain joins TRBV9 and TRBJ1-2; D gene unclear. The CDR3 consists of 15 residues. V was trimmed by 3 bases and J by 4 bases, leaving 16 bases between them. Germline CDR1 reads SGDLS; CDR2 reads YYNGEE. CDR3 coding DNA: TGTGCCAGCAGCGCGACCCCGACGGGCCCCTATGGCTACACCTTC. Encoded protein: CASSATPTGPYGYTF.

The chain recombines TRBV7-9 with TRBJ1-6; a weak D match, TRBD1 (5 bases). The V gene lost 1 base and the J gene lost 12 bases, with 13 bases spanning the gap. The length of the CDR3 is 14 residues. The germline CDR1 and CDR2 sequences are SEHNR and FQNEAQ (reference sequence). CDR3 sequence reads: CASSLGQGGLPLHF. For the CDR3, the DNA is TGTGCCAGCAGCTTAGGGCAGGGTGGTTTACCCCTCCACTTT.

This clonotype came up many times. This chain uses TRBV7-9 with TRBJ1-2; D is unclear. The CDR3 consists of 13 residues. CDR1 SEHNR and CDR2 FQNEAQ come from the germline V gene (reference sequence). V was pared by 2 bases and J by 4 bases, with 8 bases between. The CDR3 reads CASSLHESYGYTF. Here the CDR3 DNA reads TGTGCCAGCAGCTTACACGAGAGCTATGGCTACACCTTC.

This clonotype has just a few counts. V is TRBV20-1 and J is TRBJ1-1; D perhaps matches TRBD1 (6 bases). The germline V gene has CDR1 DFQATT and CDR2 SNEGSKA (reference sequence). The CDR3 is 15 residues long. Trimming pared 6 bases from V and 1 base from J, leaving 18 bases between. The CDR3 nucleotides read TGCAGTGCCCCCGTCCCGACAGGAGGGAACACTGAAGCTTTCTTT. Protein: CSAPVPTGGNTEAFF.

This clonotype was detected only a few times. The rearrangement links TRBV5-6 to TRBJ1-4; D not certain. Trimming removed 0 bases at V and 8 bases at J, with 14 bases between. Germline V gives CDR1 SGHDT, CDR2 YYEEEE. There are 15 residues in the CDR3. Here the CDR3 reads CASSLAGGREEKLFF. CDR3 coding DNA: TGTGCCAGCAGCTTGGCCGGAGGGAGGGAGGAAAAACTGTTTTTT. The full variable domain, with the rest looked up from reference TRBV5-6 and TRBJ1-4, is DAGVTQSPTHLIKTRGQQVTLRCSPKSGHDTVSWYQQALGQGPQFIFQYYEEEERQRGNFPDRFSGHQFPNYSSELNVNALLLGDSALYLCASSLAGGREEKLFFGSGTQLSVL.

This chain links TRBV18 with TRBJ2-7; tentatively, D is TRBD2 (6 bases). The length of the CDR3 is 14 residues. Germline V gene sequence: CDR1 KGHSH, CDR2 LQKENI. Trimming cost V 2 bases and J 5 bases, with 13 bases left between them. The chain's CDR3 is CASSPAGYEHEQYF. CDR3 nucleotides: TGTGCCAGCTCACCAGCGGGGTATGAGCACGAGCAGTACTTC.

Comment on this clonotype: A clone one base away is much larger, so this may be a read error. The J gene is TRBJ2-7, the V gene TRBV20-1; 7 nucleotides match TRBD1. Germline V gene lookup returns CDR1 DFQATT and CDR2 SNEGSKA (reference sequence). This CDR3 is built from 11 residues. V lost 1 base to trimming and J lost 12 bases; unmatched junction nucleotides: 6. CDR3 nucleotides: TGCAGTGCTAGAGCAGACAGGGAGAGGTACTTC. This encodes CSARADRERYF.

This clonotype occurred many times. For the CDR3, the DNA is TGTGCCACCAGCAGAGCGGGCAGGTCGAATCAGCCCCAGCATTTT. The encoded protein is CATSRAGRSNQPQHF. This chain connects TRBV15 to TRBJ1-5; D unresolved. Germline V gene data show CDR1 as LNHNV and CDR2 as YYDKDF (reference sequence). V shed 1 base and J shed 4 bases, with 11 bases lying between them. The CDR3 is 15 residues long.

This clonotype was recorded a few times. The rearrangement links TRBV5-1 to TRBJ1-1, with D perhaps TRBD1 (6 bases). The germline gives CDR1 SGHRS, CDR2 YFSETQ. The CDR3 is 15 amino acids. V was trimmed by 4 bases and J by 1 base, leaving 14 bases between them. CDR3 in amino acids: CASSPLDSSNTEAFF. CDR3 sequence (DNA): TGCGCCAGCAGCCCACTGGACAGCTCGAACACTGAAGCTTTCTTT.

This clonotype came up many times. This chain uses TRBV5-1 with TRBJ2-7; TRBD2 is a possible D gene (5 bases). Trimming shortened V by 4 bases and J by 7 bases, and 15 bases separated the two germline ends. The CDR3 spans 13 residues. The germline CDR1 and CDR2 sequences are SGHRS and YFSETQ. DNA for the CDR3: TGCGCCAGCAGCCAGAGGACGGACTTTGAGCAGTACTTC. Translating it yields CASSQRTDFEQYF.

This clonotype was observed at least ten times. V and J are TRBV6-6 and TRBJ1-6; 7 bases map to TRBD1. Germline loops: CDR1 MNHNY, CDR2 SVGAGI (reference sequence). This CDR3 comprises 14 residues. Unmatched junction bases numbered 6, after V lost 6 bases and J lost 7 bases. The CDR3 nucleotides are TGTGCCAGCAGCCGACAGGGTACGAATTCACCCCTCCACTTT. Protein product: CASSRQGTNSPLHF.

This rearrangement joins TRBV25-1 to TRBJ1-1; D unresolved. This CDR3 region has 14 residues. Germline CDR1 MGHDK, CDR2 SYGVNS. Trimming left V 6 bases short and J 1 base short, with 12 bases between. CDR3 nucleotide sequence: TGTGCCAGCAGGACGGACTACCCGAACACTGAAGCTTTCTTT. It yields the protein CASRTDYPNTEAFF.

The rearrangement joins TRBV20-1 to TRBJ1-3; D is ambiguous. Germline loops: CDR1 DFQATT, CDR2 SNEGSKA (reference sequence). V dropped 3 bases and J dropped 3 bases, with 6 bases sitting between them. The CDR3 has 12 residues. The chain's CDR3 is CSASVDGNTIYF. The CDR3 DNA reads as TGCAGTGCTAGTGTCGATGGAAACACCATATATTTT.

This clonotype came up a few times. The chain couples TRBV27 to TRBJ2-5; D is ambiguous. V was shortened by 5 bases and J by 1 base, with 17 bases between the two germline ends. CDR3 size: 16 residues. Germline CDR1 is MNHEY and CDR2 is SMNVEV (reference sequence). CDR3 DNA: TGTGCCAGCAGTCCCGCCAGGACGGACGGCCAAGAGACCCAGTACTTC. It yields the protein CASSPARTDGQETQYF.

As concerns this clonotype: A much more abundant neighbour one base away suggests this may be a read error. This chain joins TRBV16 and TRBJ1-5; D is unclear. Germline V gene lookup returns CDR1 KGHSY and CDR2 FQNENV. The CDR3 consists of 13 residues. CDR3: CASSLPSNRPQHF. The CDR3 DNA reads TGTGCCAGCAGCCTCCCAAGCAATCGGCCCCAGCATTTT.

Ten or more counts support this clonotype. J is TRBJ1-2 and V is TRBV2; D is unresolved. V was trimmed by 6 bases and J by 2 bases, leaving 7 bases between them. This CDR3 is 12 amino acids long. Germline V gene lookup returns CDR1 SNHLY and CDR2 FYNNEI. Written as DNA, the CDR3 is TGTGCCAGCAGGGAAAACAACTATGGCTACACCTTC. Amino acid sequence: CASRENNYGYTF.